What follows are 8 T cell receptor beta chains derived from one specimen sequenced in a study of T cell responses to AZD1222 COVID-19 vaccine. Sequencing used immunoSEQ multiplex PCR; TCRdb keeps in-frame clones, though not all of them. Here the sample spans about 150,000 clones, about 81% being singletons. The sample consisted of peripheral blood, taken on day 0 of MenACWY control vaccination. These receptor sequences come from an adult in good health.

Written as DNA, the CDR3 is TGTGCCAGCAGCTTAGGTTCTCTCACTGAAGCTTTCTTT. Its translation: CASSLGSLTEAFF. The chain uses TRBV7-6 and TRBJ1-1; D call uncertain. The CDR3 totals 13 residues. Germline CDR1 SGHVS, CDR2 FNYEAQ. Trimming removed 1 base at V and 4 bases at J, with 7 bases between. The full variable domain, in which reference TRBV7-6 and TRBJ1-1 provide the parts outside the CDR3, is GAGVSQSPRYKVTKRGQDVALRCDPISGHVSLYWYRQALGQGPEFLTYFNYEAQQDKSGLPNDRFSAERPEGSISTLTIQRTEQRDSAMYRCASSLGSLTEAFFGQGTRLTVV.

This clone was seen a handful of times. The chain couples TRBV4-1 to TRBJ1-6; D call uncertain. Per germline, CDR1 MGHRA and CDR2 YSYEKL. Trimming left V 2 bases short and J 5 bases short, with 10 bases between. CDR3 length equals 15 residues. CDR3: CASSQRQADNSPLHF. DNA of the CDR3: TGCGCCAGCAGCCAAAGGCAAGCCGATAATTCACCCCTCCACTTT.

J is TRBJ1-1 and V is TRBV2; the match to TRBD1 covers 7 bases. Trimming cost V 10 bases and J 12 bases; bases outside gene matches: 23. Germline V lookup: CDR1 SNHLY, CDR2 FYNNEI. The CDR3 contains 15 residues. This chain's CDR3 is CANRREKTGVSATFF. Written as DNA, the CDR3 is TGTGCCAACCGGCGGGAGAAAACAGGGGTCTCGGCAACTTTCTTT. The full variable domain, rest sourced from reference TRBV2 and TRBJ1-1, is EPEVTQTPSHQVTQMGQEVILRCVPISNHLYFYWYRQILGQKVEFLVSFYNNEISEKSEIFDDQFSVERPDGSNFTLKIRSTKLEDSAMYFCANRREKTGVSATFFGQGTRLTVV.

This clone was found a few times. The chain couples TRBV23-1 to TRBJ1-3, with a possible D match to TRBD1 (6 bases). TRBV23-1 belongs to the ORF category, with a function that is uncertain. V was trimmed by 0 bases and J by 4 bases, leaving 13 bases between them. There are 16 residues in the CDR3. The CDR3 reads CASSQSTPGDGNTIYF. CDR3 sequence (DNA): TGCGCCAGCAGTCAATCGACGCCAGGGGACGGAAACACCATATATTTT.

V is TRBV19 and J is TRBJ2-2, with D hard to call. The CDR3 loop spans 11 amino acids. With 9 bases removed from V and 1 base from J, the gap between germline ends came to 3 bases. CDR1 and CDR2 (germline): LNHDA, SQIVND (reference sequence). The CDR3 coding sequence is TGTGCCAGCCAGAACACCGGGGAGCTGTTTTTT. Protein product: CASQNTGELFF.

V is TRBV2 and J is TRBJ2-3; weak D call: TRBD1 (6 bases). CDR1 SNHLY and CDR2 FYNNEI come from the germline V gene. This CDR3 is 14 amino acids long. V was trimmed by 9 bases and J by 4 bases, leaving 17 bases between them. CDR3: CASKPQGRADTQYF. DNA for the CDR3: TGTGCCAGTAAACCACAGGGCCGTGCAGATACGCAGTATTTT.

DNA of the CDR3: TGTGCCAGCAGCGAATACATTGGAAACACCATATATTTT. Its translation: CASSEYIGNTIYF. The chain combines TRBV9 with TRBJ1-3; D is unclear. Trimming stripped 3 bases from V and 3 bases from J, with 7 bases between. CDR1 is SGDLS, CDR2 YYNGEE, per germline. CDR3 length: 13 amino acids.

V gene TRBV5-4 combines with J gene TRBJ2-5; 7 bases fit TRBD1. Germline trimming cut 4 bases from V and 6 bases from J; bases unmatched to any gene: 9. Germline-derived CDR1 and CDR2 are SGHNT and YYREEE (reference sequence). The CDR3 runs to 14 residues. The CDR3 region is CASSPRDREKTQYF. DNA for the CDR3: TGTGCCAGCAGCCCCCGCGACAGGGAAAAGACCCAGTACTTC.